Listed below are T cell receptor beta chains from one sample, sequenced in a study of cytomegalovirus exposure and HLA in healthy donors. Sequencing used immunoSEQ multiplex PCR; TCRdb keeps in-frame clones, though not all of them. The sample includes 90,000 to 150,000 clones, more than 85% of them seen just once. Input material: PBMCs. The receptors were gathered from a man younger than 30 in good health and CMV-seropositive. The CDR3 runs from the conserved cysteine through the conserved F or W. D genes are given only for firm matches. Part of the rows lack a size; the others show once, few, many or a class for expanded clones.

>TRBD1|NA|TRBV29-1|TRBJ2-1
TGCAGCGTTCAGGACAGGCCGTCCTACAATGAGCAGTTCTTC
CSVQDRPSYNEQFF
>NA|NA|TRBV6-5|TRBJ2-6
TGTGCCAGCAGTTACGAGGCGGGATCTGGGGCCAACGTCCTGACTTTC
CASSYEAGSGANVLTF
>NA|NA|TRBV6-4|TRBJ2-1
TGTGCCAGCAGTGTAGGACAGTACAATGAGCAGTTCTTC
CASSVGQYNEQFF
>TRBD1|NA|TRBV7-6|TRBJ1-1
TGTGCCAGCAGCCCCAACCGAGGGGGCGACAGCATGAACACTGAAGCTTTCTTT
CASSPNRGGDSMNTEAFF
>NA|NA|TRBV15|TRBJ1-5
TGTGCCACCAGCCCAAACCCCGCCAGTAATAGCAATCAGCCCCAGCATTTT
CATSPNPASNSNQPQHF
>NA|NA|TRBV27|TRBJ1-4
TGTGCCAGCAGGTCCCGGAGTACTAATGAAAAACTGTTTTTT
CASRSRSTNEKLFF
>TRBD2|NA|TRBV5-1|TRBJ2-7
TGCGCCAGCAGCTTGTCTAGCGGGGGGGCCGGGGAGCAGTACTTC
CASSLSSGGAGEQYF
>NA|once|TRBV19|TRBJ1-5
TGTGCCAGTAGTCCAGGAATGGCGCGGGTACGAAATCAGCCCCAGCATTTT
CASSPGMARVRNQPQHF
>TRBD1|NA|TRBV19|TRBJ2-1
TGTGCCAGTAGTATTCCGGACAGGGGGATCTACAATGAGCAGTTCTTC
CASSIPDRGIYNEQFF
>NA|NA|TRBV7-9|TRBJ2-1
TGTGCCAGCAGCTTACTTGGTCCCGGGGAGCAGTTCTTC
CASSLLGPGEQFF
>NA|NA|TRBV6-5|TRBJ2-3
TGTGCCAGCAGGGGGGACACCGTGGGAACAGATACGCAGTATTTT
CASRGDTVGTDTQYF
>NA|NA|TRBV5-1|TRBJ2-1
TGCGCCAGCAGCCCCTGGAGCTACAATGAGCAGTTCTTC
CASSPWSYNEQFF
>TRBD1|NA|TRBV18|TRBJ2-7
TGTGCCAGCTCCAACACCGGGACAGGGATCCGCGAGCAGTACTTC
CASSNTGTGIREQYF
>NA|few|TRBV4-3|TRBJ2-5
TGCGCCAGCAGCCAAGGACAGCGAATTGAGACCCAGTACTTC
CASSQGQRIETQYF
>TRBD1|NA|TRBV5-1|TRBJ1-4
TGCGCCAGCAGCTTGGCCGCCTCCACCGGGACAGGGGTACTGCTGGCTAATGAAAAACTGTTTTTT
CASSLAASTGTGVLLANEKLFF
>TRBD1|NA|TRBV30|TRBJ1-5
TGTGCCTGGAAGACAGGGGGTCAGCCCCAGCATTTT
CAWKTGGQPQHF
>TRBD1|few|TRBV5-1|TRBJ1-6
TGCGCCAGCAGCTTGGGACAGGGGAATTCACCCCTCCACTTT
CASSLGQGNSPLHF
>NA|NA|TRBV4-1|TRBJ2-7
TGCGCCAGCAGCCCGGGGGACAGTAGAACCTACGAGCAGTACTTC
CASSPGDSRTYEQYF
>NA|NA|TRBV4-1|TRBJ1-6
TGCGCCAGCAGCCAAATAGGAGCCAATAATTCACCCCTCCACTTT
CASSQIGANNSPLHF
>NA|few|TRBV6-6|TRBJ1-1
TGTGCCAGCCACCCTCGGGGGAACACTGAAGCTTTCTTT
CASHPRGNTEAFF
>NA|NA|TRBV7-9|TRBJ1-6
TGTGCCAGCAGCTTTTTTTCAGAGGATAATTCACCCCTCCACTTT
CASSFFSEDNSPLHF
>TRBD2|NA|TRBV2|TRBJ2-6
TGTGCCAGTAGTACGCGGGGGGCTGGGGCCAACGTCCTGACTTTC
CASSTRGAGANVLTF
>NA|NA|TRBV29-1|TRBJ2-3
TGCAGCGACAGTGGACAGGGAGGGAGTACGCAGTATTTT
CSDSGQGGSTQYF
>TRBD2|NA|TRBV29-1|TRBJ2-1
TGCAGCGCAGAGCGGGGGGGACCGAATGAGCAGTTCTTC
CSAERGGPNEQFF
>NA|NA|TRBV6-1|TRBJ1-5
TGTGCCAGCAGGCCAAGCAGACATAGCAATCAGCCCCAGCATTTT
CASRPSRHSNQPQHF
>NA|NA|TRBV19|TRBJ2-4
TGTGCCAGTAGTATGGCAGCGATACCCAAAAACATTCAGTACTTC
CASSMAAIPKNIQYF
>NA|NA|TRBV4-1|TRBJ2-6
TGCGCCAGCAGCCAAGATTTGGGGCGCGGTGGGGCCAACGTCCTGACTTTC
CASSQDLGRGGANVLTF
>NA|NA|TRBV30|TRBJ2-4
TGTGCCTGGAGTGTAGGGGGGACAGTAGTAGCCAAAAACATTCAGTACTTC
CAWSVGGTVVAKNIQYF
>NA|NA|TRBV6-4|TRBJ2-3
TGTGCCAGCAGTGACTCGATAAACAGTAGCACAGATACGCAGTATTTT
CASSDSINSSTDTQYF
>TRBD1|NA|TRBV15|TRBJ2-5
TGTGCCACCAGCAGCCTAGGGGGCGCGGAGACCCAGTACTTC
CATSSLGGAETQYF
>NA|NA|TRBV7-7|TRBJ2-1
TGTGCCAGCAGCTCTGGGGCGGTGGAGACTGAGCAGTTCTTC
CASSSGAVETEQFF
>TRBD2|NA|TRBV10-1|TRBJ2-2
TGCGCCAGCAGACCGGGACTAGCGGGATCGAACACCGGGGAGCTGTTTTTT
CASRPGLAGSNTGELFF
>TRBD2|NA|TRBV28|TRBJ2-3
TGTGCCAGCAGGCCAGGGACTAGCGGGAACCTTTACACAGATACGCAGTATTTT
CASRPGTSGNLYTDTQYF
>TRBD1|NA|TRBV5-1|TRBJ2-7
TGCGCCAGCAGCTTGGCCGGGACAGGGTCTCACGAGCAGTACTTC
CASSLAGTGSHEQYF
>NA|few|TRBV6-1|TRBJ1-1
TGTGCCAGCAAAAGAGAGGGAGACACTGAAGCTTTCTTT
CASKREGDTEAFF
>TRBD1|NA|TRBV2|TRBJ1-2
TGTGCCAGCACTATAACCCCGACAGGGGAGTATGGCTACACCTTC
CASTITPTGEYGYTF
>NA|NA|TRBV18|TRBJ1-5
TGTGCCAGCTCACCTTCCACAGAATACAATCAGCCCCAGCATTTT
CASSPSTEYNQPQHF
>NA|NA|TRBV5-4|TRBJ1-1
TGTGCCAGCAGCTTGCCTGAGGGCACTGAAGCTTTCTTT
CASSLPEGTEAFF
>TRBD1|once|TRBV19|TRBJ2-1
TGTGCCAGTAGTTTCACAGGGGGCTACAATGAGCAGTTCTTC
CASSFTGGYNEQFF
>TRBD1|once|TRBV5-5|TRBJ2-2
TGTGCCAGCCAAAGACAGGGGGGCGACACCGGGGAGCTGTTTTTT
CASQRQGGDTGELFF
>NA|few|TRBV28|TRBJ1-2
TGTGCCAGCAGTCCGAACTATGGCTACACCTTC
CASSPNYGYTF
>NA|NA|TRBV18|TRBJ2-5
TGTGCCAGCTCACCACCAGGACAGGGAGGGATGGGAGAGACCCAGTACTTC
CASSPPGQGGMGETQYF
>TRBD1|NA|TRBV7-2|TRBJ2-7
TGTGCCAGCAGCTCACAGGGGAATTCCTACGAGCAGTACTTC
CASSSQGNSYEQYF
>NA|NA|TRBV7-9|TRBJ2-3
TGTGCCAGCGGGCTAGGGGTAAACACAGATACGCAGTATTTT
CASGLGVNTDTQYF
>NA|few|TRBV5-1|TRBJ2-5
TGCGCCAGCAGCTTCGAAACCGGGGAGACCCAGTACTTC
CASSFETGETQYF
>TRBD1|NA|TRBV5-1|TRBJ1-3
TGCGCCAGCAGCTTGGGGCAGGGGGCTGGTGGAAACACCATATATTTT
CASSLGQGAGGNTIYF
>TRBD1|NA|TRBV28|TRBJ2-7
TGTGCCAGCAGTTTAGGGGGACAGGTAGGGGCCTACGAGCAGTACTTC
CASSLGGQVGAYEQYF